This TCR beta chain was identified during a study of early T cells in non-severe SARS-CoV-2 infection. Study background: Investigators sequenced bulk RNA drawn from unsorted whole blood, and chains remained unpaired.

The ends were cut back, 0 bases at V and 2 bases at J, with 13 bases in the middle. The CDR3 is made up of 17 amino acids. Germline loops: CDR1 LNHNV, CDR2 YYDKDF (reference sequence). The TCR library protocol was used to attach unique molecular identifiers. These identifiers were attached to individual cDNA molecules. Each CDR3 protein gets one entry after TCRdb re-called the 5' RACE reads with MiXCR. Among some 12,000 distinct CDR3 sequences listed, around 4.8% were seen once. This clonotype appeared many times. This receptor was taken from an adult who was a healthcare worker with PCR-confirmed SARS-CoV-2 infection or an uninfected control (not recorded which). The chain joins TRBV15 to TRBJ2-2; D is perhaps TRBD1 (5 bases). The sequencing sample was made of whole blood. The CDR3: CATSRDIGASNTGELFF. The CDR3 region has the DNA TGTGCCACCAGCAGAGATATAGGGGCTTCCAACACCGGGGAGCTGTTTTTT.